Below, one T cell receptor beta chain is given with its context. The data were obtained in a study of blood T cell repertoires in COVID-19. Whole-study context: Spain, Italy and the United States supplied samples that represented acute and convalescent COVID-19.

Germline loops: CDR1 MDHEN, CDR2 SYDVKM. The CDR3 runs 17 residues. The trim removed 2 bases at V and 6 bases at J, leaving 5 bases unmatched. Authors' processing steps: From reference gene primer amplification, estimates of nucleated cell counts were derived. Libraries were prepared by immunoSEQ multiplex PCR; TCRdb keeps only in-frame clonotypes and omits some of them. That table is the source of V, J and clone size, and D and trimming were worked out from the DNA. Among fewer than 200,000 clones listed, around four fifths were seen once. Everyone who took part was about 18 to 90 years old, and they came from about two dozen US areas. Cohorts were based on clinical histories the participants reported.

The specimen sequenced was PBMCs or T cells enriched from blood (not recorded which). The V and J genes are TRBV28 and TRBJ2-3, with 16 bases matching TRBD2. The sequence was obtained from a woman aged 50 to 65 in a cohort exposed to, infected with or recovered from COVID-19 (not recorded which). CDR3 sequence reads: CASSLLGTSGGGDTQYF. For the CDR3, the DNA is TGTGCCAGCAGTTTACTCGGGACTAGCGGGGGGGGTGATACGCAGTATTTT.